What follows describes a single T cell receptor beta chain. Cohorts were determined from participant-reported clinical history. This sample is drawn from a study of blood T cell repertoires in COVID-19. Study at large: Samples came from the United States, Italy and Spain, spanning acute and convalescent COVID-19. PBMCs, B-cell-depleted T cells, or T cells provided the cDNA or gDNA that made up the material.

The germline gives CDR1 SGHTA, CDR2 FQGNSA. CDR3 length: 13 residues. With 1 base removed from V and 15 bases from J, the gap between germline ends came to 16 bases. Repertoires were generated with immunoSEQ multiplex PCR, while TCRdb's copy carries only in-frame clones and drops some. The sample holds 140,000 to 150,000 clones; roughly 90% are singletons and the top ten take about 4.5%. The sequence came from a man aged 45 to 65 who had recovered from COVID-19. The V call is TRBV7-2, the J call TRBJ2-1, with a weak D call TRBD2 (6 bases). The specimen sequenced was PBMCs or T cells enriched from blood (not recorded which). The CDR3 DNA reads TGTGCCAGCAGCTTAGGACTTACTAGCTTCTGGTTCTTC. It encodes CASSLGLTSFWFF.